This T cell receptor (beta chain) was obtained from a study of vaccination and CD4 T cells after COVID-19. Study summary: At a median approximately 70 days (range 14 to 241) after dose two, post-vaccine samples were obtained.

As for this clonotype: Its matching antigen is unknown. An end of the junction differs from the germline gene, which may be a read error.

The CDR3 is made up of 22 amino acids. CDR1 LNHNV and CDR2 YYDKDF come from the germline V gene (reference sequence). The assay that was used to sequence DNA from cultured CD4+ T cells was the Oncomine TCR Beta short-read assay. Genomic DNA was isolated from CD4+ T cells that had been cultured. Each CDR3 protein gets one entry after TCRdb re-called the PCR reads with MiXCR. The sample yields more than 6,500 distinct CDR3 sequences, 30% to 45% seen once. Treatment: roughly 10-day PBMC culture with coronavirus spike peptide pools or control peptides (ViraFEST assay). The unexposed donor's CD4+ T cells were collected before the COVID-19 pandemic (2011-2018).

The TCR originated in a human donor in good health. V is TRBV15 and J is TRBJ2-1, with D tentatively TRBD2 (7 bases). Source material: CD4+ T cells from blood, cultured in vitro. The CDR3 bases are TGTGCCACCATCAGAGATGGGGGCCGCGGGCCCCGGCGGGAGTGGGCACACAATGAGCAGTTCTTC. This sequence encodes CATIRDGGRGPRREWAHNEQFF.